This entry is about one TCR beta chain. This sample was taken from a study of blood T cell repertoires in COVID-19. Overall study context: The study drew acute and convalescent COVID-19 samples from the United States, Italy and Spain. T cells, B-cell-depleted T cells, or PBMCs supplied cDNA or gDNA.

The CDR3 covers 16 residues. J was trimmed by 7 bases and V by 6 bases; bases with no gene match: 12. Per the germline V gene, CDR1 is MGHRA and CDR2 is YSYEKL. The assay was immunoSEQ multiplex PCR, and TCRdb's table has in-frame clones only and misses some. The sample lists some 240,000 clones; about 93% were seen once. Patients at the Seattle site were enrolled during active infection and followed longitudinally. The TCR was taken from a man in his 60s with COVID-19, enrolled during active disease. The chain links TRBV4-1 to TRBJ2-1; 10 bases line up with TRBD2. Sequenced input: peripheral blood. Written as DNA, the CDR3 is TGCGCCAGCAGACGTCTAAGGACTAGCGGAGAGAATGAGCAGTTCTTC. Encoded protein: CASRRLRTSGENEQFF.